This TCR beta chain is drawn from a study of blood T cells in healthy people across ages. This CDR3 has 14 residues. Germline V gene lookup returns CDR1 MNHEY and CDR2 SVGAGI. With a J-beta primer mix and a sample-barcoded 5' primer, a second PCR ran roughly 6 to 11 cycles. Each of the cDNA molecules was tagged by a template-switch adaptor with 12 random nucleotides. TCRdb passed the 5' RACE reads through MiXCR, listing each CDR3 protein once. The table has 500,000 to 650,000 distinct CDR3 sequences, 25% to 35% seen once. The sample was also reused in another study, on T cells of mothers and their children.

The chain is built from TRBV6-5 and TRBJ2-5, with a weak D call TRBD1 (6 bases). The closer fit of TRBJ2-7 to the DNA end suggests the J call may be wrong. The sample consisted of blood. The receptor was derived from a boy aged 2-15 years in good health. The CDR3 region is CASSFTDSSYEQYF. In nucleotides, the CDR3 is TGTGCCAGCAGTTTCACGGACAGTTCCTACGAGCAGTACTTC.